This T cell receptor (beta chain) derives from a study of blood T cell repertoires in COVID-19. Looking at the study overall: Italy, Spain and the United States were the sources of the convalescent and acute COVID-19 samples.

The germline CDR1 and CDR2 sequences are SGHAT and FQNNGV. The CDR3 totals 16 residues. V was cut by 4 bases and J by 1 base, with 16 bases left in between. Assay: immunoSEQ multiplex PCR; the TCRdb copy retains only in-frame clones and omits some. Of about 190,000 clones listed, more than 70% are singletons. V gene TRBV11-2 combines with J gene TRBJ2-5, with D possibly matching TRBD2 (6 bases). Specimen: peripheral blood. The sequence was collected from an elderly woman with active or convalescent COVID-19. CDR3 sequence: CASSWTGLGIQETQYF. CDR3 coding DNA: TGTGCCAGCAGCTGGACGGGACTGGGAATCCAAGAGACCCAGTACTTC.